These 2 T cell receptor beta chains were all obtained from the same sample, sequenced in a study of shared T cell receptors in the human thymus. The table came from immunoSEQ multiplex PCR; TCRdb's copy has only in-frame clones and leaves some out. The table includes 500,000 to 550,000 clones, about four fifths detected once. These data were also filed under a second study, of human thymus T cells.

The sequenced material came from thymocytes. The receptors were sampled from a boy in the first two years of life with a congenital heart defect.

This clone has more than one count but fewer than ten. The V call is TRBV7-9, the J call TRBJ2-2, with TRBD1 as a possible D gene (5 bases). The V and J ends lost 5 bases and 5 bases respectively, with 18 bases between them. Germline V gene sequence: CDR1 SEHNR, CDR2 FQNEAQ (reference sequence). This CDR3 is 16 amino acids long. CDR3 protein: CASSPVTARNTGELFF. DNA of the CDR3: TGTGCCAGCAGCCCTGTGACAGCGAGAAATACCGGGGAGCTGTTTTTT.

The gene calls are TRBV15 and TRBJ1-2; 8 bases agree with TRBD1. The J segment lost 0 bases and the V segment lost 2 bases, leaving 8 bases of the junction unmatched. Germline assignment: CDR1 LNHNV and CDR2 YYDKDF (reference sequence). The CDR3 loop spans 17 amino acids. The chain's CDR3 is CATSRPGQASSNYGYTF. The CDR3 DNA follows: TGTGCCACCAGCAGACCGGGACAGGCCAGTTCTAACTATGGCTACACCTTC.